This is a list of T cell receptor beta chains from one sample in a study of identifying expanded T cells in peripheral blood. Profiling relied on immunoSEQ multiplex PCR, and the TCRdb table lists in-frame clones only, not all of them. The sample consists of over 70,000 clones, 70% to 90% of them appearing once. The source material was blood. These receptors were obtained from a person aged 18 to 75 in good health. Each CDR3 is given with its conserved first and last residue. A D gene is named only where the DNA matches it firmly. Some rows mark clone size as missing; the rest say once, few, many or name a class of expanded clone.

j_call	clone_size	d_call	v_call	cdr3_aa	cdr3_nt
TRBJ2-7	NA	TRBD1	TRBV5-6	CASSLGGQGPGEQYF	TGTGCCAGCAGCTTGGGGGGACAGGGCCCTGGCGAGCAGTACTTC
TRBJ1-2	NA	TRBD1	TRBV27	CASTQGAVYGYTF	TGTGCCAGCACACAGGGGGCTGTCTATGGCTACACCTTC
TRBJ1-4	NA	NA	TRBV15	CATSRVRDITRRTNEKLFF	TGTGCCACCAGCAGAGTCCGGGACATCACCAGGAGGACTAATGAAAAACTGTTTTTT
TRBJ1-5	NA	TRBD1	TRBV6-5	CASGPGGFGQPQHF	TGTGCCAGCGGCCCAGGGGGATTCGGTCAGCCCCAGCATTTT
TRBJ2-2	NA	NA	TRBV2	CASSDVTNTGELFF	TGTGCCAGCAGTGATGTAACGAACACCGGGGAGCTGTTTTTT
TRBJ2-7	NA	NA	TRBV19	CASSSRSYEQYF	TGTGCCAGTAGTTCACGATCCTACGAGCAGTACTTC
TRBJ2-6	NA	TRBD2	TRBV28	CASSSRLAGNSGANVLTF	TGTGCCAGCAGTTCCCGACTAGCGGGAAACTCTGGGGCCAACGTCCTGACTTTC
TRBJ1-2	NA	NA	TRBV4-1	CASSQGNRGARYGYTF	TGCGCCAGCAGCCAGGGGAACCGCGGGGCTCGCTATGGCTACACCTTC
TRBJ2-7	NA	NA	TRBV7-2	CASSLDTYEQYF	TGTGCCAGCAGCTTAGATACTTACGAGCAGTACTTC
TRBJ2-3	once	NA	TRBV5-8	CASSPGTGSTDTQYF	TGTGCCAGCAGCCCCGGGACGGGGAGCACAGATACGCAGTATTTT
TRBJ1-5	few	NA	TRBV5-5	CASSPTGYQPQHF	TGTGCCAGCAGCCCGACAGGTTATCAGCCCCAGCATTTT
TRBJ1-1	few	NA	TRBV7-9	CASSLGQGDTEAFF	TGTGCCAGCAGCTTAGGGCAGGGTGACACTGAAGCTTTCTTT
TRBJ2-2	NA	TRBD1	TRBV4-1	CASSQRQGGTGELFF	TGCGCCAGCAGCCAGAGACAGGGGGGGACCGGGGAGCTGTTTTTT
TRBJ2-2	once	TRBD1	TRBV10-1	CASTPGTANTGELFF	TGCGCCAGCACCCCCGGGACAGCTAACACCGGGGAGCTGTTTTTT
TRBJ2-7	NA	TRBD1	TRBV7-9	CASSFTGGSYEQYF	TGTGCCAGCAGCTTCACAGGGGGCTCCTACGAGCAGTACTTC
TRBJ2-7	NA	TRBD2	TRBV7-2	CASSPRAGVAGYEQYF	TGTGCCAGCAGCCCCCGGGCGGGGGTCGCAGGGTACGAGCAGTACTTC
TRBJ2-1	NA	NA	TRBV4-1	CASSQERGDNYNEQFF	TGCGCCAGCAGCCAAGAAAGAGGGGATAACTACAATGAGCAGTTCTTC
TRBJ2-1	once	NA	TRBV11-2	CASSPRQYNEQFF	TGTGCCAGCAGCCCCAGACAATACAATGAGCAGTTCTTC
TRBJ2-7	NA	TRBD2	TRBV7-2	CASSLRVERGSSYEQYF	TGTGCCAGCAGCTTAAGGGTAGAGCGGGGGTCCTCCTACGAGCAGTACTTC
TRBJ2-7	NA	NA	TRBV7-2	CASSLKDGWGSSYEQYF	TGTGCCAGCAGCTTAAAGGACGGATGGGGTAGCTCCTACGAGCAGTACTTC
TRBJ2-7	NA	NA	TRBV5-1	CASSLVGGRIIF	TGCGCCAGCAGCTTGGTCGGGGGCAGGATAATCTTC
TRBJ1-2	NA	NA	TRBV6-1	CASSEGPSPGPGGYTF	TGTGCCAGCAGTGAAGGCCCATCACCGGGGCCGGGAGGCTACACCTTC
TRBJ2-5	NA	NA	TRBV4-1	CASSLGTYQETQYF	TGCGCCAGCAGCCTGGGGACTTACCAAGAGACCCAGTACTTC
TRBJ2-1	few	NA	TRBV27	CASSLSHRVGNEQFF	TGTGCCAGCAGTTTATCCCACAGGGTGGGAAATGAGCAGTTCTTC
TRBJ2-5	few	NA	TRBV4-1	CASSQASLRSQGLLGRQETQYF	TGCGCCAGCAGCCAAGCCTCCCTTAGATCTCAGGGGCTCTTGGGCCGACAAGAGACCCAGTACTTC
TRBJ1-3	NA	NA	TRBV18	CASSPLGFSGNTIYF	TGTGCCAGCTCACCCCTGGGGTTCTCTGGAAACACCATATATTTT
TRBJ2-1	NA	NA	TRBV7-9	CASSFLNEQFF	TGTGCCAGCAGCTTCCTGAATGAGCAGTTCTTC
TRBJ1-1	NA	TRBD1	TRBV5-6	CASSFIGQGNTEAFF	TGTGCCAGCAGCTTTATCGGACAGGGAAACACTGAAGCTTTCTTT
TRBJ2-3	NA	NA	TRBV11-2	CASSPRGATSTDTQYF	TGTGCCAGCAGCCCCCGGGGGGCGACTAGCACAGATACGCAGTATTTT
TRBJ2-7	NA	TRBD2	TRBV4-3	CASSQDLRAGGPYEQYF	TGCGCCAGCAGCCAAGATCTCCGGGCGGGGGGACCCTACGAGCAGTACTTC
TRBJ2-1	NA	NA	TRBV29-1	CSVLGGGPYNEQFF	TGCAGCGTGCTTGGGGGCGGCCCCTACAATGAGCAGTTCTTC
TRBJ2-1	NA	NA	TRBV6-1	CASSASGIRTYNEQFF	TGTGCCAGCAGTGCTTCGGGAATTCGCACCTACAATGAGCAGTTCTTC
TRBJ2-3	NA	NA	TRBV4-2	CASSQGLWGGANTQYF	TGTGCCAGCAGCCAAGGGTTATGGGGGGGGGCTAATACGCAGTATTTT
TRBJ2-5	NA	NA	TRBV9	CASSVEGGEIKQETQYF	TGTGCCAGCAGCGTAGAAGGAGGGGAAATTAAGCAAGAGACCCAGTACTTC
TRBJ2-7	NA	NA	TRBV7-9	CASSLATASYEQYF	TGTGCCAGCAGCTTAGCCACAGCATCCTACGAGCAGTACTTC
TRBJ1-5	NA	TRBD1	TRBV4-2	CASSQATRTGDQPQHF	TGTGCCAGCAGCCAAGCCACCAGGACAGGGGATCAGCCCCAGCATTTT
TRBJ1-2	NA	NA	TRBV10-2	CASSESSPIGYTF	TGCGCCAGCAGTGAGTCGAGTCCGATAGGCTACACCTTC